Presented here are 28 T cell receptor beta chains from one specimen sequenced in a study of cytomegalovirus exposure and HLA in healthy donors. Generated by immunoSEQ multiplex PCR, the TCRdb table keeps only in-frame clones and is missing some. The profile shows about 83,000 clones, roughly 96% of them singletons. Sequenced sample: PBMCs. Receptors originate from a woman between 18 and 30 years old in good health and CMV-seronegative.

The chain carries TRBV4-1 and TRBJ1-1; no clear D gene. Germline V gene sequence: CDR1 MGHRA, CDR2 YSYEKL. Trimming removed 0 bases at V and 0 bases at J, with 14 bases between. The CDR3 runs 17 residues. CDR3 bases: TGCGCCAGCAGCCAAGACATTCAGCGCCTGATGAACACTGAAGCTTTCTTT. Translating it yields CASSQDIQRLMNTEAFF.

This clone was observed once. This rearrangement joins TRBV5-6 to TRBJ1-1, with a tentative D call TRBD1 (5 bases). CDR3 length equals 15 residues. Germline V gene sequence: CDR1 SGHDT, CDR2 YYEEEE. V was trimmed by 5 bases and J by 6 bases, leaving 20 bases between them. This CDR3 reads CASSLSGLLISEAFF. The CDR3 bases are TGTGCCAGCAGTTTATCAGGGCTCCTAATCTCTGAAGCTTTCTTT.

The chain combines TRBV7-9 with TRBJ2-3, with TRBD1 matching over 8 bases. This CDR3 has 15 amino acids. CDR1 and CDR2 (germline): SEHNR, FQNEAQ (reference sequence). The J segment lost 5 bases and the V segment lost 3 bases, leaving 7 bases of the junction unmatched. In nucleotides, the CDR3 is TGTGCCAGCAGCTTGGTGACAGGGGATATAGATACGCAGTATTTT. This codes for CASSLVTGDIDTQYF. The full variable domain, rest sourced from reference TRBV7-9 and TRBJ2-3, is DTGVSQNPRHKITKRGQNVTFRCDPISEHNRLYWYRQTLGQGPEFLTYFQNEAQLEKSRLLSDRFSAERPKGSFSTLEIQRTEQGDSAMYLCASSLVTGDIDTQYFGPGTRLTVL.

The CDR3, as DNA: TGCGCCAGCAGCGGGGGGACAGGGAGTAAGACTAATGAAAAACTGTTTTTT. It specifies CASSGGTGSKTNEKLFF. This rearrangement joins TRBV5-1 to TRBJ1-4; 9 bases fit TRBD1. The V gene's germline CDR1 is SGHRS and CDR2 YFSETQ. Trimming took 4 bases from V and 2 from J; bases not matched to a gene: 9. The CDR3 sequence is 17 residues long.

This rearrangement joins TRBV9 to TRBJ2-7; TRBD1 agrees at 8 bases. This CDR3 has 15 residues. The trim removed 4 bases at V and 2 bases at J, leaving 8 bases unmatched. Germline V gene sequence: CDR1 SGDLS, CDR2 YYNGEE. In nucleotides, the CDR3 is TGTGCCAGCAGCCCGCCGGACAGGGTAACCTACGAGCAGTACTTC. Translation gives CASSPPDRVTYEQYF. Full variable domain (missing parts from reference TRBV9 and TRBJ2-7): DSGVTQTPKHLITATGQRVTLRCSPRSGDLSVYWYQQSLDQGLQFLIQYYNGEERAKGNILERFSAQQFPDLHSELNLSSLELGDSALYFCASSPPDRVTYEQYFGPGTRLTVT.

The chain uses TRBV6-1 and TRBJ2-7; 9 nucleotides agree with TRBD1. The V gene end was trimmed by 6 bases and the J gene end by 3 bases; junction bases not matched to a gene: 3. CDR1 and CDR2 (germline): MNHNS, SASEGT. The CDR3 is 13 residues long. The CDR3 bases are TGTGCCAGCAGGTCGGGACAGGGCTACGAGCAGTACTTC. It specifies CASRSGQGYEQYF.

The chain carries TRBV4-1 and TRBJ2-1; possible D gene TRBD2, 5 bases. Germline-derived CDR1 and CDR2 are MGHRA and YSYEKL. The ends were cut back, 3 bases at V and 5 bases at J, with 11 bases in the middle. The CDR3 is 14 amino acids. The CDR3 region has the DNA TGCGCCAGCAGCCACCCGGACGGGGACAATGAGCAGTTCTTC. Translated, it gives CASSHPDGDNEQFF.

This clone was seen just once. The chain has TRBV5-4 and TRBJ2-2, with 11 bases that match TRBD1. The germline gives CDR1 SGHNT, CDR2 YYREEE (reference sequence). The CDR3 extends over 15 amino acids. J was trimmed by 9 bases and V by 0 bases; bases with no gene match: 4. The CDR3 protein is CASSLGTGGNRELFF. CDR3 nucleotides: TGTGCCAGCAGCTTGGGGACAGGGGGCAATAGGGAGCTGTTTTTT.

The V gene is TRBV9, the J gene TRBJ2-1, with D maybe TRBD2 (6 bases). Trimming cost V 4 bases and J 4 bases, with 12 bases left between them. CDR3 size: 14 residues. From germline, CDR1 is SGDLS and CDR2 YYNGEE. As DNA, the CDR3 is TGTGCCAGCAGCCCCGGAAGCGGGTACAATGAGCAGTTCTTC. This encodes CASSPGSGYNEQFF.

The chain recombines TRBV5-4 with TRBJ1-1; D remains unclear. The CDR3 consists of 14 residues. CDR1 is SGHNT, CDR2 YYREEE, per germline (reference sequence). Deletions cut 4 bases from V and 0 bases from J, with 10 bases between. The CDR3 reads CASSRAGMNTEAFF. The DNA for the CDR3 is TGTGCCAGCAGCAGGGCGGGGATGAACACTGAAGCTTTCTTT.

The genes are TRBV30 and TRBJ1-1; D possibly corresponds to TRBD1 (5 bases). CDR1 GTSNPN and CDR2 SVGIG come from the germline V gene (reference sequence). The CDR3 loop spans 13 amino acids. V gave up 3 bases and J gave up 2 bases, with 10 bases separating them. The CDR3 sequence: CAWSTDSNTEAFF. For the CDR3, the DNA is TGTGCCTGGAGCACTGACAGTAACACTGAAGCTTTCTTT.

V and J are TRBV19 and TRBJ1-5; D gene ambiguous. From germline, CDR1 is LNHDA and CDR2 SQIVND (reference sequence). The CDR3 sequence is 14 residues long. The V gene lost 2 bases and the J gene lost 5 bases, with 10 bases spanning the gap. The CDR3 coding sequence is TGTGCCAGTAGTATAACCGGGAATGATCAGCCCCAGCATTTT. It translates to CASSITGNDQPQHF.

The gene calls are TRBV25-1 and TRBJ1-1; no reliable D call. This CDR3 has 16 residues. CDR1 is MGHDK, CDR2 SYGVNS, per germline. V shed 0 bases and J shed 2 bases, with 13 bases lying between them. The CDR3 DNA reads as TGTGCCAGCAGTGAATATGGTCAGGCCCTTAACACTGAAGCTTTCTTT. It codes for CASSEYGQALNTEAFF.

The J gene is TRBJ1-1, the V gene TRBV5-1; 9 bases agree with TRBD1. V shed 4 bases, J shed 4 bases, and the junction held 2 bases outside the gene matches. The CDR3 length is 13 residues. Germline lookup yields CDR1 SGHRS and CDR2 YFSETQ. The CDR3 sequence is CASSVTGGTEAFF. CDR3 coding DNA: TGCGCCAGCAGCGTGACAGGGGGCACTGAAGCTTTCTTT.

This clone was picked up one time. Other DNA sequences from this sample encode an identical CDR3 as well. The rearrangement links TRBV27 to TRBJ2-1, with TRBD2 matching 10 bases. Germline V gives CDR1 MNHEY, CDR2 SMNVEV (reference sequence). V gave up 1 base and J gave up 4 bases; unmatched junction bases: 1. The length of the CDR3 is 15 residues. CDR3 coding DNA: TGTGCCAGCAGTTTATTAGCGGGAGGATACAATGAGCAGTTCTTC. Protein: CASSLLAGGYNEQFF.

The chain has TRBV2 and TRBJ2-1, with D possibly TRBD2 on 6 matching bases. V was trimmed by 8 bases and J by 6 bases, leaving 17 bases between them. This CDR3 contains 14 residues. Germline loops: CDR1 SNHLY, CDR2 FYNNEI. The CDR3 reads CASPPGVGPNEQFF. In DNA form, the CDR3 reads TGTGCCAGCCCCCCGGGAGTAGGGCCCAATGAGCAGTTCTTC.

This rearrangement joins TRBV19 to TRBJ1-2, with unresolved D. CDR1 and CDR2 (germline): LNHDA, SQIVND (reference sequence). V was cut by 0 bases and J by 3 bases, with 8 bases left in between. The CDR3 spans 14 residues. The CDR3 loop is CASSIEGRDYGYTF. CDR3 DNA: TGTGCCAGTAGTATAGAGGGCCGCGACTATGGCTACACCTTC.

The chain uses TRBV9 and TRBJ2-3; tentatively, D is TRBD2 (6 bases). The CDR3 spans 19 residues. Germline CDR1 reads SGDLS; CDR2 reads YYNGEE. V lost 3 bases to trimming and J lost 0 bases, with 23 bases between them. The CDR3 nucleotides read TGTGCCAGCAGCGGGGGGGAAAGGATAGTCCCTCCTAGCACAGATACGCAGTATTTT. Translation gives CASSGGERIVPPSTDTQYF.

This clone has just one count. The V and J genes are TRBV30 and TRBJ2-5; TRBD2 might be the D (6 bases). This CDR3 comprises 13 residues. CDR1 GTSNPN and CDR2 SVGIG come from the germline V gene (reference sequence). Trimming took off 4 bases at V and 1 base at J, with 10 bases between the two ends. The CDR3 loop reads CAWTGLLQETQYF. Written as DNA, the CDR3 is TGTGCCTGGACCGGACTACTCCAAGAGACCCAGTACTTC. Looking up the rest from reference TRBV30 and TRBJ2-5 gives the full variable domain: SQTIHQWPATLVQPVGSPLSLECTVEGTSNPNLYWYRQAAGRGLQLLFYSVGIGQISSEVPQNLSASRPQDRQFILSSKKLLLSDSGFYLCAWTGLLQETQYFGPGTRLLVL.

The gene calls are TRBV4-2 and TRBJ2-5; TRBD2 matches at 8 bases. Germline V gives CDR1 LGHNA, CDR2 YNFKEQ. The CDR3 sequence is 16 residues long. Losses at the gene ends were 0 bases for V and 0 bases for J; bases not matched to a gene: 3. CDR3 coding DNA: TGTGCCAGCAGCCAAGATCCTAGCGGGTACCAAGAGACCCAGTACTTC. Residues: CASSQDPSGYQETQYF.

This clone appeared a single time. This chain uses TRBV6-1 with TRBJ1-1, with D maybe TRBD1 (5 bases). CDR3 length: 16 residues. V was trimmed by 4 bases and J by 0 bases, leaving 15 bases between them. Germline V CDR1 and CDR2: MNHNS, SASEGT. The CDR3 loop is CASSVLGGHLNTEAFF. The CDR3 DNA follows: TGTGCCAGCAGTGTTCTGGGGGGTCACCTGAACACTGAAGCTTTCTTT.

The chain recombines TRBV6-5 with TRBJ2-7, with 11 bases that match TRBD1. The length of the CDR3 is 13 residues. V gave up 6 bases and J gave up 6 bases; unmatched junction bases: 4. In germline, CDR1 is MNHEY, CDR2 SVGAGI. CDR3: CASRRTGGIEQYF. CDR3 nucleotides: TGTGCCAGCAGGCGGACAGGGGGCATCGAGCAGTACTTC.

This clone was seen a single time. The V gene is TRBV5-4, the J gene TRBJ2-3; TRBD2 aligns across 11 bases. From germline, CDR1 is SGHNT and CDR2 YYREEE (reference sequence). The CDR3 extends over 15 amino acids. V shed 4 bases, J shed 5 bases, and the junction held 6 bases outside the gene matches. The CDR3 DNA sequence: TGTGCCAGCAGCCTTAGCGGGAGGGCCGGAGATACGCAGTATTTT. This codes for CASSLSGRAGDTQYF.

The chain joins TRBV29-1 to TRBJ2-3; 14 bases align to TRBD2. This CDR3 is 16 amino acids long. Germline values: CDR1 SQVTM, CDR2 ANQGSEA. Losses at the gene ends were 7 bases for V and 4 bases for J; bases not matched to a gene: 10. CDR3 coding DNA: TGCAGCGCCGTAACCGGGACTAGCGGGAGACCAGATACGCAGTATTTT. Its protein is CSAVTGTSGRPDTQYF.

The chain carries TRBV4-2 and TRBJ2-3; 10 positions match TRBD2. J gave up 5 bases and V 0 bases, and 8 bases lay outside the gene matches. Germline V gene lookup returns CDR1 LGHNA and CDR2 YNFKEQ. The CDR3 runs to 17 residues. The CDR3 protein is CASSQESGTSVGDTQYF. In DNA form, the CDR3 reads TGTGCCAGCAGCCAAGAATCAGGGACTAGCGTGGGAGATACGCAGTATTTT.

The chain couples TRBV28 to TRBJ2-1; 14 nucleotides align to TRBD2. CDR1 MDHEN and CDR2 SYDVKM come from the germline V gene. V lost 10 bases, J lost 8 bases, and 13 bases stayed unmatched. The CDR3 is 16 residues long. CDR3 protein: CANPTWRLAGGDEQFF. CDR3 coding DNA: TGTGCCAACCCGACCTGGAGACTAGCGGGAGGGGATGAGCAGTTCTTC.

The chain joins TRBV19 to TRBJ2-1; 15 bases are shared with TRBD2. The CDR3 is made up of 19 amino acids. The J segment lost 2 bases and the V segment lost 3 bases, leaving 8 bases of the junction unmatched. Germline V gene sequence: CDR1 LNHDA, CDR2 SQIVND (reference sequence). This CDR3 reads CASSMGLAGGPSTYNEQFF. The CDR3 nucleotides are TGTGCCAGTAGTATGGGACTAGCGGGAGGACCGTCCACCTACAATGAGCAGTTCTTC.

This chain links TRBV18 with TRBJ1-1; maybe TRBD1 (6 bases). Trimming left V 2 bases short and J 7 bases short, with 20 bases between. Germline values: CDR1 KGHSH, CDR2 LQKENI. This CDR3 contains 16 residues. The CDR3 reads CASSPSLVRQGIEAFF. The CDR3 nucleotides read TGTGCCAGCTCACCAAGTCTAGTTCGGCAGGGGATTGAAGCTTTCTTT.